The clone carrying this T cell receptor beta chain was counted many times. Its antigen remains unidentified. Some clones are missing from TCRdb's copy, which holds only in-frame ones; the method was immunoSEQ multiplex PCR. The profile shows fewer than 130,000 clones, about 95% of them singletons. The sample comes from a study of T cell responses to AZD1222 COVID-19 vaccine. Findings and caveats of the study: Scientists sampled the repertoires only once the peak T cell response had passed.

The CDR3 is made up of 15 amino acids. Trimming pared 2 bases from V and 0 bases from J, leaving 8 bases between. Germline V gives CDR1 MNHEY, CDR2 SVGAGI. This clonotype originated in an adult who received the AZD1222 COVID-19 vaccine. Sequencing was performed on peripheral blood, taken 28 days after the second AZD1222 dose. V is TRBV6-5 and J is TRBJ1-5; D is unresolved. The DNA of the CDR3 is TGTGCCAGCAGTTACGGGCAGATTAGCAATCAGCCCCAGCATTTT. Translating it yields CASSYGQISNQPQHF.